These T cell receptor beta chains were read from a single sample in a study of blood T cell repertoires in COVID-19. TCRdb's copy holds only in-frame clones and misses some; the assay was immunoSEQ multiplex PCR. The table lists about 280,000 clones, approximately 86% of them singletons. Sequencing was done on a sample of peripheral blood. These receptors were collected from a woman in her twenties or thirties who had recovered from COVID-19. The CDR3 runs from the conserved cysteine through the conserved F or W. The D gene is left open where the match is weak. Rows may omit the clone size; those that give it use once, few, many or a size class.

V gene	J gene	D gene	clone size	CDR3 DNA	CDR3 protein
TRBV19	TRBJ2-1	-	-	TGTGCCAGTAGTATAGCGACTTCCGATGAGCAGTTCTTC	CASSIATSDEQFF
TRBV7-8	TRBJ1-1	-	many	TGTGCCAGCAGGGGAAGGGGAATAGAAGCTTTCTTT	CASRGRGIEAFF
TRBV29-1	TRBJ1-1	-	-	TGCAGCGGGTCGACAGCAATCCACACTGAAGCTTTCTTT	CSGSTAIHTEAFF
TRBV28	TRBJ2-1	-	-	TGTGCCAGCAGTTTAGGTACCAGCTCCTACAATGAGCAGTTCTTC	CASSLGTSSYNEQFF
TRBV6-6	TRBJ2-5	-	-	TGTGCCAGCAGTTACGCGGTCCAAGAGACCCAGTACTTC	CASSYAVQETQYF
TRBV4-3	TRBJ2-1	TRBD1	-	TGCGCCAGCAGCCCCACAGGGGGGTCTTACAATGAGCAGTTCTTC	CASSPTGGSYNEQFF
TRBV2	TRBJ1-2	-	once	TGTGCCAGCAGGAGGGTAGAGAGTTATGGCTACACCTTC	CASRRVESYGYTF
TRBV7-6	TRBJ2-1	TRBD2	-	TGTGCCAGCAGCTTAGCGGGGGGGGACTACAATGAGCAGTTCTTC	CASSLAGGDYNEQFF
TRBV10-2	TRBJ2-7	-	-	TGCGCCAGCAGTGAGTCCCGCGATTACGGCGAGCAGTACTTC	CASSESRDYGEQYF
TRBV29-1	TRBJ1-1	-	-	TGCAGCGTTGAAGATCCCCGGAGGCCTGAAGCTTTCTTT	CSVEDPRRPEAFF
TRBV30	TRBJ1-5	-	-	TGTGCCTGCTCCTATCGGGGGAACAATCAGCCCCAGCATTTT	CACSYRGNNQPQHF
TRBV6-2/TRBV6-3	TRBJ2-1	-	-	TGTGCCAGCAGTTACTCGATCTACGAGCAGTTCTTC	CASSYSIYEQFF
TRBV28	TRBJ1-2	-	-	TGTGCCAGCGTAACCGGGATCTATGGCTACACCTTC	CASVTGIYGYTF
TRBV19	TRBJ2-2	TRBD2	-	TGTGCCAGTAGTAGCCTAGCGGGGACCACCGGGGAGCTGTTTTTT	CASSSLAGTTGELFF
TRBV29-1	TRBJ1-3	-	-	TGCAGCGTTGGAGAGATGCCGAGCTCTGGAAACACCATATATTTT	CSVGEMPSSGNTIYF
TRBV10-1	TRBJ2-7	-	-	TGCGCCAGCAGTGACCCAGGGGACGAGCAGTACTTC	CASSDPGDEQYF
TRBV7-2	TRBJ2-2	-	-	TGTGCCAGCAGCGGACTACTCGCGAACACCGGGGAGCTGTTTTTT	CASSGLLANTGELFF
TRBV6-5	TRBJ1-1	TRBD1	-	TGTGCCAGCAGCAGCCAGGGGGCGCGGAACACTGAAGCTTTCTTT	CASSSQGARNTEAFF
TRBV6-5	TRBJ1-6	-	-	TGTGCCAGCAGTAACAACCAGGGACTTAGTTCACCCCTCCACTTT	CASSNNQGLSSPLHF
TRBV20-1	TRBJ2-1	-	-	TGCAGTGCGGAGAGTTCGTATGAGCAGTTCTTC	CSAESSYEQFF
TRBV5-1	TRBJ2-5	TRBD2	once	TGCGCCAGCAGGGCTCAGTGGCGGGGGGACGAGACCCAGTACTTC	CASRAQWRGDETQYF
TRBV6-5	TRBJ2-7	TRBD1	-	TGTGCCAGCAGTCTGGACAGGGGGCTATACGAGCAGTACTTC	CASSLDRGLYEQYF
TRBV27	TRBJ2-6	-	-	TGTGCCAGCGGTTCGGGGACTGGCTACTCTGGGGCCAACGTCCTGACTTTC	CASGSGTGYSGANVLTF
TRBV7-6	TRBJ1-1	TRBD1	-	TGTGCCAGCAGCTTGATCCGTCCCGGGACAGGGAACACTGAAGCTTTCTTT	CASSLIRPGTGNTEAFF
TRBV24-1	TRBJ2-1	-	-	TGTGCCACCAGTGGCCGGGACTCGTACAATGAGCAGTTCTTC	CATSGRDSYNEQFF
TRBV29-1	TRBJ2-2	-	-	TGCAGCGTTTCTAGAGGGGGAACCGGGGAGCTGTTTTTT	CSVSRGGTGELFF
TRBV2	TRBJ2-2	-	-	TGTGCCAGCATAGCAGCGAACACCGGGGAGCTGTTTTTT	CASIAANTGELFF
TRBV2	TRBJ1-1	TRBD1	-	TGTGCCAGCAGTTCGTTTGACAGGGGGCGGACTGAAGCTTTCTTT	CASSSFDRGRTEAFF